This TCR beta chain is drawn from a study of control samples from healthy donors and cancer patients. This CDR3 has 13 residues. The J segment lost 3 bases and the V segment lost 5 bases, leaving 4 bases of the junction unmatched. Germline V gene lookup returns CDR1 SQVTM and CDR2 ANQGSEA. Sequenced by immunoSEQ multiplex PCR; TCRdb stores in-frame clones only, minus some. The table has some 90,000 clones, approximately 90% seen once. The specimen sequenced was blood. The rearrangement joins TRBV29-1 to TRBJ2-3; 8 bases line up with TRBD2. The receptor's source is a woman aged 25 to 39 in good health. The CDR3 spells CSVNPSGTDTQYF. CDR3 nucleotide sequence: TGCAGCGTTAACCCTAGCGGGACAGATACGCAGTATTTT.